Listed below are T cell receptor beta chains from one sample, sequenced in a study of spatial heterogeneity in lung cancer. One entry per CDR3 protein results from TCRdb running MiXCR on the 5' RACE reads. The top ten clones hold more than 40% of a sample with tens of thousands of distinct CDR3 sequences, roughly 12% of them seen once. Sequenced material: PBMCs, taken at surgery. The receptors were gathered from a male donor with early-stage non-small cell lung cancer. Each CDR3 is given with its conserved first and last residue. The order of the fields is V gene, J gene, D gene, clone size, CDR3 protein, CDR3 DNA. The D gene is left open where the match is weak. Clone size appears in some rows only: once, few, many, or a class for an expanded clone.

>TRBV9|TRBJ2-3|TRBD2|few
CASSVTSGDTDTQYF
TGTGCCAGCAGCGTAACTAGCGGGGACACAGATACGCAGTATTTT
>TRBV20-1|TRBJ2-6|TRBD1|few
CSAREPMGTGASAGANVLTF
TGCAGTGCTAGAGAGCCGATGGGGACAGGGGCTTCCGCTGGGGCCAACGTCCTGACTTTC
>TRBV7-2|TRBJ2-5|NA|NA
CASSLGAVADQETQYF
TGTGCCAGCAGCTTAGGGGCGGTGGCGGACCAAGAGACCCAGTACTTC
>TRBV24-1|TRBJ2-1|NA|many
CATSDASDRYNEQFF
TGTGCCACCAGTGATGCTAGTGATCGCTACAATGAGCAGTTCTTC
>TRBV27|TRBJ2-3|TRBD2|NA
CASSYGLAGVRATQYF
TGTGCCAGCAGTTACGGACTAGCGGGAGTAAGAGCTACGCAGTATTTT
>TRBV2|TRBJ2-7|NA|NA
CASSEGSGNYEQYF
TGTGCCAGCAGTGAAGGTAGCGGCAACTACGAGCAGTACTTC
>TRBV7-9|TRBJ2-1|NA|NA
CASSFSGGRYNEQFF
TGTGCCAGCAGCTTTAGTGGAGGACGCTACAATGAGCAGTTCTTC
>TRBV18|TRBJ2-7|NA|few
CASSPGQGVYEQYF
TGTGCCAGCTCACCTGGGCAGGGTGTCTACGAGCAGTACTTC
>TRBV7-3|TRBJ2-2|NA|many
CASSAGQFANTGELFF
TGTGCCAGCAGCGCCGGACAGTTCGCGAACACCGGGGAGCTGTTTTTT
>TRBV30|TRBJ2-7|NA|NA
CAWSHSAELTF
TGTGCCTGGAGTCATTCGGCAGAGTTAACTTTC
>TRBV24-1|TRBJ1-3|NA|few
CARGGDTGTSGNTIYF
TGTGCCCGGGGAGGGGATACAGGGACCTCTGGAAACACCATATATTTT
>TRBV27|TRBJ2-2|NA|few
CASSLRGAAGGELFF
TGTGCCAGCAGTTTACGGGGGGCTGCTGGCGGGGAGCTGTTTTTT
>TRBV5-1|TRBJ2-3|NA|few
CASSLGGARSTDTQYF
TGCGCCAGCAGCTTGGGGGGGGCGCGCAGCACAGATACGCAGTATTTT
>TRBV2|TRBJ2-1|TRBD2|few
CASRGLAGVLNEQFF
TGTGCCAGCAGGGGACTAGCGGGAGTCTTGAATGAGCAGTTCTTC
>TRBV20-1|TRBJ2-7|NA|few
CSALDSSYEQYF
TGCAGTGCTCTTGACTCCTCCTACGAGCAGTACTTC
>TRBV7-2|TRBJ2-5|NA|NA
CASSLLRQETQYF
TGTGCCAGCAGCTTACTACGGCAAGAGACCCAGTACTTC
>TRBV19|TRBJ1-5|NA|many
CASSPRVQPQHF
TGTGCCAGTAGTCCCAGGGTGCAGCCCCAGCATTTT
>TRBV20-1|TRBJ2-1|TRBD2|NA
CSFRGGVSYNEQFF
TGCAGCTTTCGGGGGGGCGTCTCCTACAATGAGCAGTTCTTC
>TRBV24-1|TRBJ2-1|TRBD1|NA
CATSDHGQGYNEQFF
TGTGCCACCAGTGACCATGGACAGGGCTACAATGAGCAGTTCTTC
>TRBV20-1|TRBJ2-7|NA|NA
CSARDRGFRSYEQYF
TGCAGTGCTAGAGATAGGGGTTTCCGCTCCTACGAGCAGTACTTC
>TRBV20-1|TRBJ2-3|NA|once
CSASSLRTDTQYF
TGCAGTGCTAGTTCACTACGCACAGATACGCAGTATTTT
>TRBV12-3/TRBV12-4|TRBJ2-7|TRBD2|few
CASSRTSPSYEQYF
TGTGCCAGCAGCCGGACTAGCCCCTCCTACGAGCAGTACTTC